The 14 T cell receptor beta chains reported below all come from one sample, sequenced in a study of T cell changes during pregnancy in multiple sclerosis. Sequencing used immunoSEQ multiplex PCR; TCRdb keeps in-frame clones, though not all of them. The profile covers 40,000 or so clones, with 85% to 95% appearing a single time and 1.2% taken by the ten largest. The material was peripheral blood, obtained before pregnancy. Source of these receptors: a female donor with multiple sclerosis, enrolled in a pregnancy study.

The chain carries TRBV29-1 and TRBJ1-1; a weak D match, TRBD1 (6 bases). The CDR3 loop spans 12 amino acids. Germline values: CDR1 SQVTM, CDR2 ANQGSEA. V shed 4 bases and J shed 5 bases, with 11 bases lying between them. The CDR3 coding sequence is TGCAGCGTTGCCGGACAGTATACTGAAGCTTTCTTT. It translates to CSVAGQYTEAFF.

The CDR3 DNA is TGTGCCAGCAGCGCAGACTATGGCTACACCTTC. This gives the protein CASSADYGYTF. This chain uses TRBV9 with TRBJ1-2; no definite D call. Germline V lookup: CDR1 SGDLS, CDR2 YYNGEE. The CDR3 length is 11 residues. The V gene lost 3 bases and the J gene lost 3 bases, with 3 bases spanning the gap.

This sequence joins TRBV29-1 and TRBJ2-1; D possibly corresponds to TRBD1 (6 bases). The V and J ends lost 3 bases and 1 base respectively, with 13 bases between them. Germline V gene sequence: CDR1 SQVTM, CDR2 ANQGSEA. This CDR3 region has 15 residues. The CDR3 DNA follows: TGCAGCGTTGAGACAGGTCAATCTTCCTACAATGAGCAGTTCTTC. Translated, it gives CSVETGQSSYNEQFF.

This chain connects TRBV6-4 to TRBJ1-5; unclear D gene. V shed 3 bases and J shed 5 bases, with 8 bases lying between them. The CDR3 spans 13 residues. Germline lookup yields CDR1 MRHNA and CDR2 SNTAGT. The CDR3 nucleotides are TGTGCCAGCAGTGATAGAACAGATCAGCCCCAGCATTTT. Residues: CASSDRTDQPQHF.

This rearrangement joins TRBV6-1 to TRBJ1-5, with a tentative D call TRBD1 (5 bases). The germline V gene has CDR1 MNHNS and CDR2 SASEGT. Trimming removed 2 bases from V and 10 bases from J, with 9 bases in between. CDR3 length: 12 amino acids. This CDR3 reads CASSEPRVPQHF. The CDR3 coding sequence is TGTGCCAGCAGTGAACCCAGGGTACCCCAGCATTTT.

V is TRBV27 and J is TRBJ2-6; D possibly corresponds to TRBD1 (6 bases). The CDR3 length is 18 residues. The V end was cut by 2 bases, the J end by 3 bases, with 17 bases between. The V gene's germline CDR1 is MNHEY and CDR2 SMNVEV (reference sequence). CDR3 nucleotides: TGTGCCAGCAGTTTAAAAGGGATCAGGGGTTATGGGGCCAACGTCCTGACTTTC. Translating it yields CASSLKGIRGYGANVLTF.

V and J are TRBV18 and TRBJ2-6; D unresolved. This CDR3 region has 16 residues. CDR1 KGHSH and CDR2 LQKENI come from the germline V gene. V was shortened by 4 bases and J by 0 bases, with 10 bases between the two germline ends. The DNA of the CDR3 is TGTGCCAGCTCACGCGGCCCCGGCTCTGGGGCCAACGTCCTGACTTTC. It encodes CASSRGPGSGANVLTF. Supplemented by reference TRBV18 and TRBJ2-6, the full variable domain reads NAGVMQNPRHLVRRRGQEARLRCSPMKGHSHVYWYRQLPEEGLKFMVYLQKENIIDESGMPKERFSAEFPKEGPSILRIQQVVRGDSAAYFCASSRGPGSGANVLTFGAGSRLTVL.

In this sample, this clone turned up a few times. This chain joins TRBV6-1 and TRBJ2-5; D might be TRBD2 (6 bases). Between the trimmed V and J ends, which lost 0 bases and 5 bases, there was a span of 13 bases. The length of the CDR3 is 15 residues. CDR1 and CDR2 (germline): MNHNS, SASEGT. CDR3 region: CASSEARTGLETQYF. The CDR3 DNA sequence: TGTGCCAGCAGTGAAGCGCGGACGGGACTGGAGACCCAGTACTTC.

This sequence joins TRBV7-3 and TRBJ2-6; D is ambiguous. CDR3 length: 17 residues. With 5 bases removed from V and 0 bases from J, the gap between germline ends came to 14 bases. Looked up from germline, CDR1 is SGHTA and CDR2 is FQGTGA. CDR3 nucleotide sequence: TGTGCCAGCAGCCTCGTCCTTCTCGGCTCTGGGGCCAACGTCCTGACTTTC. Translated: CASSLVLLGSGANVLTF.

This clone was detected once. The genes are TRBV19 and TRBJ1-1, with D tentatively TRBD1 (6 bases). Trimming removed 5 bases from V and 4 bases from J, with 23 bases in between. Germline V gene lookup returns CDR1 LNHDA and CDR2 SQIVND (reference sequence). The CDR3 has 17 residues. The CDR3 is CASSPMLGAGGSTEAFF. CDR3 coding DNA: TGTGCCAGTAGTCCAATGTTGGGGGCGGGAGGGAGCACTGAAGCTTTCTTT.

The CDR3 sequence is CAWRSTTSGYTDTQYF. The DNA of the CDR3 is TGTGCCTGGAGGAGCACGACTAGCGGCTACACAGATACGCAGTATTTT. J is TRBJ2-3 and V is TRBV30, with 9 positions matching TRBD2. There are 16 residues in the CDR3. Trimming at V came to 3 bases and at J to 2 bases, leaving 9 bases not matched to a gene. Per germline, CDR1 GTSNPN and CDR2 SVGIG (reference sequence).

This chain joins TRBV29-1 and TRBJ1-5, with 8 bases that match TRBD1. CDR1 is SQVTM and CDR2 is ANQGSEA in the germline V gene. This CDR3 comprises 13 residues. V was clipped by 2 bases and J by 7 bases; unmatched bases: 4. CDR3 sequence reads: CSVEQGAGQPQHF. In nucleotides, the CDR3 is TGCAGCGTTGAACAGGGGGCCGGACAGCCCCAGCATTTT.

The chain links TRBV10-3 to TRBJ2-5; perhaps TRBD2 as D (6 bases). Deletions cut 11 bases from V and 3 bases from J, with 16 bases between. CDR1 is ENHRY, CDR2 SYGVKD, per germline. The CDR3 contains 13 residues. In DNA form, the CDR3 reads TGTGCCGCGGGGCCCGAACGCAAAGAGACCCAGTACTTC. It encodes CAAGPERKETQYF.

This clone was seen a handful of times. The rearrangement joins TRBV10-1 to TRBJ1-5, with D hard to call. Germline lookup yields CDR1 WNHNN and CDR2 SYGVQD (reference sequence). This CDR3 contains 12 residues. Trimming pared 6 bases from V and 4 bases from J, leaving 7 bases between. In DNA, the CDR3 is TGCGCCAGCAGCCTATTAAATCAGCCCCAGCATTTT. Protein product: CASSLLNQPQHF.